This TCR beta chain was sequenced in a study of human T cells and chemical hapten exposure. Study background: On the upper back, patch tests were applied with 0.01% DPC and read at 6 days. Among samples, TCR yields varied mainly because of small differences in pooled library volume.

Individual cDNA molecules had unique molecular identifiers attached to them by the library. TCRdb re-called the RACE reads with MiXCR, one entry per CDR3 protein. The sample includes fewer than 150,000 distinct CDR3 sequences, 12% of them seen just once. Losses at the gene ends were 2 bases for V and 6 bases for J; bases not matched to a gene: 6. This CDR3 comprises 15 residues. Time point reported: patch test 2, 6 weeks after DPC sensitization. Documented treatment: therapeutic diphenylcyclopropenone sensitization with weekly scalp DPC. Blood draws came before every patch-test application. V is TRBV12-3 or TRBV12-4 and J is TRBJ1-5; TRBD1 aligns across 8 bases. The sequencing here drew on whole blood, taken in connection with sensitization to the hapten diphenylcyclopropenone (DPC). This receptor was obtained from a woman aged 50 to 60 with alopecia areata. Some clones in this sample may be carry-over from other donors' samples. For the CDR3, the DNA is TGTGCCAGCAGTTTAAGGCAGGGGGCAGTTCAGCCCCAGCATTTT. As protein: CASSLRQGAVQPQHF.